One and the same sample provided the 5 T cell receptor beta chains below, sequenced in a study of blood T cell repertoires in COVID-19. Libraries were prepared by immunoSEQ multiplex PCR; TCRdb keeps only in-frame clonotypes and omits some of them. The sample contains about 530,000 clones, roughly nine tenths of which appear only once. Sample: peripheral blood. All receptors come from a woman in her forties or fifties with COVID-19, enrolled during active disease.

The chain links TRBV7-3 to TRBJ2-3; 8 nucleotides align to TRBD1. This CDR3 is built from 16 residues. Germline assignment: CDR1 SGHTA and CDR2 FQGTGA. Losses at the gene ends were 4 bases for V and 2 bases for J; bases not matched to a gene: 8. CDR3: CASSSHQQGVTDTQYF. In nucleotides, the CDR3 is TGTGCCAGCAGCTCCCACCAACAGGGGGTCACAGATACGCAGTATTTT. Using reference TRBV7-3 and TRBJ2-3 for the parts outside the CDR3, the full variable domain is GAGVSQTPSNKVTEKGKYVELRCDPISGHTALYWYRQSLGQGPEFLIYFQGTGAADDSGLPNDRFFAVRPEGSVSTLKIQRTERGDSAVYLCASSSHQQGVTDTQYFGPGTRLTVL.

The chain joins TRBV19 to TRBJ2-7; TRBD2 agrees at 11 bases. Trimming at V came to 5 bases and at J to 1 base, leaving 7 bases not matched to a gene. This CDR3 contains 16 residues. Germline V lookup: CDR1 LNHDA, CDR2 SQIVND (reference sequence). The CDR3 coding sequence is TGTGCCAGTAGTCCAACTGGACTAGCGGGTTCCTACGAGCAGTACTTC. It translates to CASSPTGLAGSYEQYF.

Regarding this clone: The same CDR3 is also encoded by other DNA sequences in this sample. This chain connects TRBV6-5 to TRBJ1-2, with D possibly matching TRBD1 (5 bases). Per germline, CDR1 MNHEY and CDR2 SVGAGI. CDR3 length equals 13 residues. Trimming removed 6 bases from V and 1 base from J, with 9 bases in between. The CDR3 spells CASSRDSNYGYTF. In DNA, the CDR3 is TGTGCCAGCAGCCGCGACAGTAACTATGGCTACACCTTC.

The genes are TRBV11-2 and TRBJ2-3; 9 bases match TRBD2. The CDR3 has 16 amino acids. CDR1 SGHAT and CDR2 FQNNGV come from the germline V gene. Germline trimming cut 4 bases from V and 2 bases from J; bases unmatched to any gene: 7. The CDR3 spells CASSSDSGGNTDTQYF. For the CDR3, the DNA is TGTGCCAGCAGCTCCGATAGCGGGGGAAACACAGATACGCAGTATTTT. Variable domain in full (rest from reference TRBV11-2 and TRBJ2-3): EAGVAQSPRYKIIEKRQSVAFWCNPISGHATLYWYQQILGQGPKLLIQFQNNGVVDDSQLPKDRFSAERLKGVDSTLKIQPAKLEDSAVYLCASSSDSGGNTDTQYFGPGTRLTVL.

The chain links TRBV6-5 to TRBJ1-2; 7 bases map to TRBD1. CDR3 size: 14 residues. From germline, CDR1 is MNHEY and CDR2 SVGAGI. Unmatched junction bases numbered 7, after V lost 5 bases and J lost 4 bases. CDR3 nucleotide sequence: TGTGCCAGCAGTCTCCGGGACAGAGCCTATGGCTACACCTTC. It encodes CASSLRDRAYGYTF.